This T cell receptor beta chain came from a study of blood T cells in healthy people across ages. Study results and limitations: Unknown CMV status may confound age-related changes in expanded clones.

This CDR3 is built from 16 residues. The V and J ends lost 4 bases and 8 bases, in that order; junction bases with no gene match: 13. Germline-derived CDR1 and CDR2 are SGHTA and FQGTGA. Alongside a J-beta primer mix, a sample-barcoded 5' primer served in a second PCR lasting about 7 to 11 cycles. TCRdb recomputed calls from the 5' RACE reads with MiXCR, one row per CDR3 protein. The table lists fewer than 900,000 distinct CDR3 sequences, 30% to 45% of them singletons, with 10% to 15% in the top ten. This clonotype has at least ten counts. As yet, its antigen is unknown. Sequenced input: blood. The origin of this receptor is a man aged 18 to 35 in good health. The chain employs TRBV7-3 and TRBJ2-3; 9 bases agree with TRBD2. The CDR3 sequence: CASSSLAGDGASTQYF. Written as DNA, the CDR3 is TGTGCCAGCAGCTCTTTAGCGGGGGACGGGGCCAGTACGCAGTATTTT.